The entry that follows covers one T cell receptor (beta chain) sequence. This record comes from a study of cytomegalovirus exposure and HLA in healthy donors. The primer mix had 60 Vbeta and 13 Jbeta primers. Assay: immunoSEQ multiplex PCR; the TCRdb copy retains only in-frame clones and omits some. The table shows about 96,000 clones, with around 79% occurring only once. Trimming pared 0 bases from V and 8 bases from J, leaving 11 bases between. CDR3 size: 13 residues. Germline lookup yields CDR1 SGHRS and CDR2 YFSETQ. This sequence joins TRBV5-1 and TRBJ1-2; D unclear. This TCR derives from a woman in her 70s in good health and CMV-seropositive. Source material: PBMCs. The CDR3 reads CASSLERAGGYTF. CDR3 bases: TGCGCCAGCAGCTTGGAACGGGCGGGAGGCTACACCTTC.